The clone carrying this T cell receptor (beta chain) appeared a few times. This CDR3 has 18 residues. Trimming shortened V by 2 bases and J by 4 bases, and 24 bases separated the two germline ends. Looked up from germline, CDR1 is SGHRS and CDR2 is YFSETQ. This entry is derived from a study of blood T cell repertoires in COVID-19. About the research overall: T cells, B-cell-depleted T cells, or PBMCs supplied cDNA or gDNA.

Authors' processing steps: The authors estimated nucleated cell counts from reference gene primer amplification. Profiling relied on immunoSEQ multiplex PCR, and the TCRdb table lists in-frame clones only, not all of them. V, J and clone size are those of that table, while D and trimming were read from the DNA. The sample contains over 150,000 clones, 70% to 85% of which appear only once. This receptor was obtained from a woman aged 55-70 years with acute or convalescent COVID-19. The sequenced material came from peripheral blood. The chain joins TRBV5-1 to TRBJ1-2, with D possibly TRBD1 on 5 matching bases. CDR3 DNA: TGCGCCAGCAGCTTAACAAGTGGTGGAGGGGAGAAGGGCTATGGCTACACCTTC. Translating gives CASSLTSGGGEKGYGYTF. Using reference TRBV5-1 and TRBJ1-2 for the parts outside the CDR3, the full variable domain is KAGVTQTPRYLIKTRGQQVTLSCSPISGHRSVSWYQQTPGQGLQFLFEYFSETQRNKGNFPGRFSGRQFSNSRSEMNVSTLELGDSALYLCASSLTSGGGEKGYGYTFGSGTRLTVV.